The 28 T cell receptor beta chains presented below share a single source sample, sequenced in a study of cytomegalovirus exposure and HLA in healthy donors (dated by TCRdb to 2015 to 2018). The library was built by means of the immunoSEQ multiplex PCR assay. The table comes from immuneACCESS by way of TCRdb, which keeps in-frame sequences with V and J called. Part of the clones is missing from these tables; in studies checked, under half for an unresolved V gene and the rest for unknown reasons. The sample table records under 300,000 clones; around 85% of these occur just once. The leading ten clones occupy more than 0.8% of the sample. The sample consisted of PBMCs. The receptors originated from a woman under 30 in good health and CMV-seronegative.

This chain uses TRBV11-2 with TRBJ1-3; 10 bases are a match to TRBD1. Germline CDR1 SGHAT, CDR2 FQNNGV. The ends lost 5 bases at V and 0 bases at J; junction bases unmatched: 10. The CDR3 covers 18 residues. CDR3: CASSQLGTGVLSGNTIYF. The DNA for the CDR3 is TGTGCCAGCAGCCAACTAGGGACAGGGGTCCTCTCTGGAAACACCATATATTTT.

The rearrangement joins TRBV29-1 to TRBJ2-7; 7 bases agree with TRBD1. CDR1 and CDR2 (germline): SQVTM, ANQGSEA. There are 14 residues in the CDR3. V shed 1 base, J shed 2 bases, and the junction held 5 bases outside the gene matches. Here the CDR3 DNA reads TGCAGCGTTGAAGTGGGACAGCGAACCTACGAGCAGTACTTC. Translation: CSVEVGQRTYEQYF.

The chain couples TRBV5-1 to TRBJ2-7; TRBD2 is a possible D gene (5 bases). V gave up 3 bases and J gave up 2 bases, with 12 bases separating them. Germline loops: CDR1 SGHRS, CDR2 YFSETQ. The CDR3 is 14 amino acids. Written as DNA, the CDR3 is TGCGCCAGCAGCTACACGACGAGGGCCTACGAGCAGTACTTC. Protein: CASSYTTRAYEQYF.

V is TRBV25-1 and J is TRBJ1-2; 8 bases are shared with TRBD1. The V segment lost 4 bases and the J segment 5 bases; nucleotides outside the gene matches: 6. Germline loops: CDR1 MGHDK, CDR2 SYGVNS. CDR3 length: 14 residues. CDR3 amino acids: CASSGSGGAYGYTF. As DNA, the CDR3 is TGTGCCAGCAGTGGCTCAGGGGGCGCATATGGCTACACCTTC.

The V and J genes are TRBV11-2 and TRBJ2-3; D is possibly TRBD1 (6 bases). Germline V lookup: CDR1 SGHAT, CDR2 FQNNGV. Trimming removed 5 bases at V and 0 bases at J, with 21 bases between. There are 18 residues in the CDR3. The CDR3 loop is CASSPNWMGARSTDTQYF. In DNA, the CDR3 is TGTGCCAGCAGCCCCAATTGGATGGGGGCGCGAAGCACAGATACGCAGTATTTT.

V is TRBV25-1 and J is TRBJ1-4, with a weak D call TRBD1 (6 bases). CDR1 and CDR2 (germline): MGHDK, SYGVNS. Trimming stripped 3 bases from V and 3 bases from J, with 11 bases between. This CDR3 comprises 15 residues. The CDR3 coding sequence is TGTGCCAGCAGTGACTTCGGACAGTCTAATGAAAAACTGTTTTTT. Protein: CASSDFGQSNEKLFF.

This clone was picked up a small number of times. V gene TRBV7-6 combines with J gene TRBJ1-6; unclear D gene. From germline, CDR1 is SGHVS and CDR2 FNYEAQ. The CDR3 sequence is 14 residues long. The ends were cut back, 4 bases at V and 0 bases at J, with 4 bases in the middle. The CDR3 sequence: CASSSSSYNSPLHF. The CDR3 DNA follows: TGTGCCAGCAGCTCGAGCTCCTATAATTCACCCCTCCACTTT. Complete variable domain (other parts from reference TRBV7-6 and TRBJ1-6): GAGVSQSPRYKVTKRGQDVALRCDPISGHVSLYWYRQALGQGPEFLTYFNYEAQQDKSGLPNDRFSAERPEGSISTLTIQRTEQRDSAMYRCASSSSSYNSPLHFGNGTRLTVT.

CDR3 sequence (DNA): TGTGCCAGCAGCGTAGACAGTGGGAACACTGAAGCTTTCTTT. This translates into CASSVDSGNTEAFF. The chain employs TRBV9 and TRBJ1-1, with D uncertain. Between the trimmed V and J ends, which lost 0 bases and 1 base, there was a span of 7 bases. The CDR3 is 14 residues long. The V gene's germline CDR1 is SGDLS and CDR2 YYNGEE.

The gene calls are TRBV29-1 and TRBJ2-7, with D possibly matching TRBD2 (6 bases). Trimming pared 5 bases from V and 0 bases from J, leaving 14 bases between. This CDR3 region has 14 residues. CDR1 is SQVTM, CDR2 ANQGSEA, per germline. CDR3 in DNA: TGCAGCGTTCGGGTCGACGGGAGCTCCTACGAGCAGTACTTC. It translates to CSVRVDGSSYEQYF.

This chain joins TRBV29-1 and TRBJ1-1; perhaps TRBD1 as D (5 bases). V shed 3 bases and J shed 1 base, with 9 bases lying between them. Germline V gene lookup returns CDR1 SQVTM and CDR2 ANQGSEA. The CDR3 is made up of 13 amino acids. Here the CDR3 reads CSVDAGGNTEAFF. The CDR3 coding sequence is TGCAGCGTTGATGCGGGGGGGAACACTGAAGCTTTCTTT.

The rearrangement links TRBV7-9 to TRBJ2-3; 10 bases align to TRBD1. V dropped 5 bases and J dropped 4; count of bases not matched to a gene: 6. This CDR3 contains 15 residues. CDR1 and CDR2 from the germline V gene are SEHNR and FQNEAQ (reference sequence). CDR3 sequence reads: CASSARDRGSDTQYF. The DNA of the CDR3 is TGTGCCAGCAGCGCCCGGGACAGGGGATCAGATACGCAGTATTTT.

This clone was seen only a few times. The chain combines TRBV19 with TRBJ1-1; no clear D. Germline CDR1 reads LNHDA; CDR2 reads SQIVND (reference sequence). The CDR3 totals 15 residues. The ends were cut back, 3 bases at V and 1 base at J, with 12 bases in the middle. CDR3 loop: CASSMIQSSNTEAFF. DNA for the CDR3: TGTGCCAGTAGTATGATACAGAGTTCGAACACTGAAGCTTTCTTT.

This chain links TRBV6-1 with TRBJ2-7; D possibly corresponds to TRBD2 (6 bases). The V gene's germline CDR1 is MNHNS and CDR2 SASEGT. CDR3 size: 13 residues. V lost 7 bases and J lost 0, with 10 bases in between. The CDR3 here is CASKEGLSYEQYF. In DNA form, the CDR3 reads TGTGCCAGCAAGGAGGGGCTCTCCTACGAGCAGTACTTC.

This chain links TRBV6-5 with TRBJ1-1, with D maybe TRBD1 (5 bases). Looked up from germline, CDR1 is MNHEY and CDR2 is SVGAGI. V lost 7 bases, J lost 3 bases, and 15 bases lay in between. The CDR3 totals 14 residues. CDR3 residues: CASTQGGGDTEAFF. The CDR3, as DNA: TGTGCCAGCACACAAGGCGGGGGGGACACTGAAGCTTTCTTT.

The J gene is TRBJ2-3, the V gene TRBV30; no clear D gene. Germline CDR1 and CDR2: GTSNPN and SVGIG (reference sequence). This CDR3 comprises 13 residues. Trimming shortened V by 2 bases and J by 4 bases, and 10 bases separated the two germline ends. CDR3 DNA: TGTGCCTGGAGTACTACGTGGCCAGATACGCAGTATTTT. As protein: CAWSTTWPDTQYF.

The genes are TRBV2 and TRBJ2-1; 8 bases are a match to TRBD2. This CDR3 has 16 residues. Germline CDR1 SNHLY, CDR2 FYNNEI. With 6 bases clipped from V and 4 bases from J, the junction kept 11 bases outside the gene matches. The CDR3 loop reads CASSPQGLGTYNEQFF. In DNA, the CDR3 is TGTGCCAGCAGCCCCCAGGGACTAGGGACGTACAATGAGCAGTTCTTC.

The chain couples TRBV6-5 to TRBJ2-7; the match to TRBD1 covers 7 bases. The V gene end was trimmed by 5 bases and the J gene end by 5 bases; junction bases not matched to a gene: 9. CDR1 and CDR2 from the germline V gene are MNHEY and SVGAGI. The CDR3 is 14 residues long. The CDR3 loop is CASSRQPGQNEQYF. The CDR3 region has the DNA TGTGCCAGCAGTCGTCAACCGGGACAGAACGAGCAGTACTTC.

This sequence joins TRBV11-3 and TRBJ1-2, with D perhaps TRBD1 (6 bases). The CDR3 is made up of 15 amino acids. Trimming shortened V by 4 bases and J by 6 bases, and 18 bases separated the two germline ends. Germline V gene lookup returns CDR1 SGHNT and CDR2 YENEEA. The CDR3 loop is CASSSGGQSGHGYTF. The CDR3 nucleotides are TGTGCCAGCAGCTCGGGCGGACAGTCCGGGCATGGCTACACCTTC.

The chain carries TRBV10-2 and TRBJ2-5; 7 nucleotides agree with TRBD2. The V gene end was trimmed by 6 bases and the J gene end by 4 bases; junction bases not matched to a gene: 5. The germline V gene encodes CDR1 WSHSY and CDR2 SAAADI. There are 13 residues in the CDR3. The CDR3 reads CASRVSGGETQYF. CDR3 sequence (DNA): TGCGCCAGCAGGGTCTCGGGGGGAGAGACCCAGTACTTC.

Only one count was recorded for this clone. The chain recombines TRBV18 with TRBJ1-2; 8 nucleotides match TRBD1. J was trimmed by 2 bases and V by 3 bases; bases with no gene match: 2. The CDR3 covers 14 residues. Looked up from germline, CDR1 is KGHSH and CDR2 is LQKENI. The CDR3 DNA follows: TGTGCCAGCTCACCGGACAGGGAAAACTATGGCTACACCTTC. Protein: CASSPDRENYGYTF.

The chain has TRBV9 and TRBJ2-1; D is possibly TRBD2 (6 bases). This CDR3 is built from 16 residues. V lost 3 bases and J 7 bases, leaving 20 bases between the germline ends. CDR1 SGDLS and CDR2 YYNGEE come from the germline V gene. CDR3 nucleotide sequence: TGTGCCAGCAGCGGACCATCGGGGGACCTGTGGAATGAGCAGTTCTTC. Translated, it gives CASSGPSGDLWNEQFF. Full variable domain (remainder filled in from reference TRBV9 and TRBJ2-1): DSGVTQTPKHLITATGQRVTLRCSPRSGDLSVYWYQQSLDQGLQFLIQYYNGEERAKGNILERFSAQQFPDLHSELNLSSLELGDSALYFCASSGPSGDLWNEQFFGPGTRLTVL.

The chain joins TRBV5-4 to TRBJ1-2; D not certain. Between the trimmed V and J ends, which lost 1 base and 3 bases, there was a span of 4 bases. The germline V gene encodes CDR1 SGHNT and CDR2 YYREEE (reference sequence). The CDR3 loop spans 12 amino acids. DNA of the CDR3: TGTGCCAGCAGCTTGCTAGACTATGGCTACACCTTC. This encodes CASSLLDYGYTF.

The rearrangement links TRBV2 to TRBJ2-1, with D possibly being TRBD1 (6 bases). Trimming cost V 8 bases and J 6 bases, with 17 bases left between them. The germline V gene has CDR1 SNHLY and CDR2 FYNNEI. The CDR3 consists of 14 residues. The CDR3 is CASQGFRPSNEQFF. The CDR3 coding sequence is TGTGCCAGCCAGGGGTTTCGGCCATCCAATGAGCAGTTCTTC.

The chain has TRBV29-1 and TRBJ1-5; 9 nucleotides line up with TRBD1. The length of the CDR3 is 14 residues. The germline gives CDR1 SQVTM, CDR2 ANQGSEA. V was clipped by 1 base and J by 6 bases; unmatched bases: 4. The CDR3 DNA reads TGCAGCGTTGAAGTACAGGGGGCCGGTCAGCCCCAGCATTTT. Protein sequence: CSVEVQGAGQPQHF.

J is TRBJ2-2 and V is TRBV18; 7 positions agree with TRBD2. V was pared by 2 bases and J by 4 bases, with 13 bases of the junction left unmatched. Germline values: CDR1 KGHSH, CDR2 LQKENI. This CDR3 has 18 residues. This CDR3 is CASSPFQKTGGSTGELFF. The CDR3 DNA is TGTGCCAGCTCACCATTTCAAAAGACGGGAGGATCCACCGGGGAGCTGTTTTTT.

This sequence joins TRBV5-4 and TRBJ1-2; D unresolved. There are 12 residues in the CDR3. The V end lost 4 bases, the J end lost 5 bases, and 9 bases lay between the germline ends. The germline CDR1 and CDR2 sequences are SGHNT and YYREEE (reference sequence). CDR3: CASSPGVYGYTF. The CDR3 bases are TGTGCCAGCAGCCCAGGTGTTTATGGCTACACCTTC.

The V and J genes are TRBV27 and TRBJ1-2; D might be TRBD1 (5 bases). Per germline, CDR1 MNHEY and CDR2 SMNVEV (reference sequence). The CDR3 is 16 amino acids. Trimming left V 0 bases short and J 4 bases short, with 15 bases between. The CDR3 DNA reads as TGTGCCAGCAGTTTATCGCCGGGGGGTACTGGCTATGGCTACACCTTC. It codes for CASSLSPGGTGYGYTF.

A word on this clone: The identical CDR3 is also encoded by other nucleotide sequences in the sample. The J gene is TRBJ2-1, the V gene TRBV18; 7 bases map to TRBD2. The germline V gene encodes CDR1 KGHSH and CDR2 LQKENI. V gave up 0 bases and J gave up 0 bases; unmatched junction bases: 2. The length of the CDR3 is 16 residues. The CDR3 here is CASSPPGGSSYNEQFF. The CDR3 nucleotides read TGTGCCAGCTCACCACCGGGCGGGAGCTCCTACAATGAGCAGTTCTTC.